The source of this T cell receptor beta chain is a study of radiation and T cells in renal cell carcinoma (dated by TCRdb to the early 2020s). Broadly, across the study: The samples were drawn from a clinical trial, where primary renal cell carcinomas were treated with 15 Gy of stereotactic body radiation therapy and then removed by nephrectomy 4 weeks afterward. TCR beta sequencing covered 53 samples in total, comprising around 26 tumors and about 27 peripheral blood samples. Across all 50 or so samples, under 5,000,000 unique CDR3 nucleotide sequences, encoding 2,658,974 unique CDR3 amino acid sequences, were identified. Findings and caveats that apply to the study as a whole: In blood, the top tumor clonotypes increased between baseline and 2 weeks post-radiation and then shrank by 4 weeks, which suggests that tumor-resident clones expanded only transiently. Because pretreatment tumor biopsies were not available, the baseline intratumoral presence of clonotypes could not be determined. Dynamics of the blood repertoire were not tracked past 4 weeks after treatment. Because the trial had a single-armed design, the trial could not examine how radiation dose or scheduling affected the TCR repertoire.

A few counts support this clone. This clone's antigen is unknown. No base qualities exist here, and no much larger clone lies one base off it. Taken from the germline V gene, the CDR1 and CDR2 loops are SNHLY and FYNNEI. V trim: 4 bases; J trim: 7 bases; unmatched bases: 3. From cysteine to phenylalanine, the CDR3 is 12 amino acids long. The sequence is cut down to CDR3 DNA, 36 bases in frame from base 1. The meaning of the sample's time point label: baseline pretreatment blood. Explained via the paper, the treatment or condition label denotes: 15 Gy SBRT to primary tumor, nephrectomy 4 weeks later. To track tumor-enriched clonotypes, serial peripheral blood was sampled from radiation-treated patients at baseline and at 2 weeks and 4 weeks after SBRT. Every patient's renal cell carcinoma showed clear cell pathology. The QIAamp DNA Blood Mini Kit (Qiagen) was used to prepare genomic DNA for TCR sequencing. The analyses included just those samples that passed every quality control check.

The immunoSEQ kit was used, according to the manufacturer's recommendations, to generate TCR beta libraries from genomic DNA. Library preparation used a first multiplex PCR with proprietary primers, then a second PCR adding unique barcodes, with bead cleanups after each round. Each sample batch included a kit-provided positive control reaction and a negative control reaction. The final libraries underwent checking on an Agilent 4200 TapeStation D1000 ScreenTape, volumetric pooling, and quantification by qPCR. Sequencing was performed on an Illumina NextSeq500 with a MidOutput 150-cycle cartridge, and 156 Read1 and 15 Index1 cycles were run with kit custom primers. The pooled library was loaded at approximately 0.95 pM with a roughly 22% PhiX control spike-in. The authors processed their data as follows. The vendor-processed data were analyzed in R, and a clonotype was defined as all T cells that share the same CDR3 nucleotide sequence. For clone abundance analyses, frequencies were normalized to the 10,000 most abundant clones in each sample. Public T cell clones, averaging fewer than five per sample, were removed before analysis. A difference in abundance of at least 32-fold between compartments was used to define tumor-enriched and baseline blood-enriched clonotypes. Clonotypes expanded or contracted between blood time points were identified with a beta-binomial differential abundance model. Tumor-blood repertoire similarity was measured with the Baroni-Urbani and Buser coefficient, and group comparisons used two-tailed Wilcoxon tests in R. This is the immuneACCESS table as TCRdb keeps it, with only in-frame sequences that have V and J called. A part of the clones is gone; compared with another copy, unresolved V genes explain less than half, and the rest is unexplained. V and J calls and clone size are as listed in that table; D and trimming were resolved from the DNA. The sample table contains roughly 120,000 clones; only one count was recorded for around 83% of them. Of the sample, under 4% is held by the ten largest clones.

The sequences come from blood, collected from a patient whose treatment included radiotherapy and nephrectomy. Recombination connected TRBV2 to TRBJ1-1; the central 7 bases match TRBD1. This clonotype originated in a woman aged 55-70 years with renal cell carcinoma. This receptor has the CDR3 CASSADRNEAFF. The sequenced DNA is TGTGCCAGCAGTGCGGACAGGAATGAAGCTTTCTTT. The full variable domain, completed from the reference TRBV2 and TRBJ1-1 proteins outside the CDR3, reads EPEVTQTPSHQVTQMGQEVILRCVPISNHLYFYWYRQILGQKVEFLVSFYNNEISEKSEIFDDQFSVERPDGSNFTLKIRSTKLEDSAMYFCASSADRNEAFFGQGTRLTVV.